Listed below are T cell receptor beta chains from one sample, sequenced in a study of T cell responses to AZD1222 COVID-19 vaccine. Using immunoSEQ multiplex PCR, the repertoire was profiled, and TCRdb retains in-frame clones only, with some absent. The sample comprises roughly 170,000 clones, under 95% of which are singletons, and around 1.6% rests with the top ten. The sequencing here drew on peripheral blood, taken 28 days after the second AZD1222 dose. These receptor sequences come from an adult who received the AZD1222 COVID-19 vaccine. Both conserved end residues are part of each CDR3. Each record gives: CDR3 protein, CDR3 DNA, clone size, J gene, V gene, D gene. The D gene is left open where the match is weak. The size field is filled for only some rows; it gives once, few, many or a size class.

CASSVDRSSGNTIYF	TGTGCCAGCAGCGTCGACAGGAGCTCTGGAAACACCATATATTTT	NA	TRBJ1-3	TRBV9	NA
CASSSGQGLNTEAFF	TGCGCCAGCAGCTCCGGACAGGGACTGAACACTGAAGCTTTCTTT	NA	TRBJ1-1	TRBV5-1	TRBD1
CAASQDLTGNTIYF	TGTGCCGCCTCCCAGGATCTCACCGGAAACACCATATATTTT	NA	TRBJ1-3	TRBV9	NA
CSVSPGGNSPLHF	TGCAGCGTTAGTCCAGGGGGAAATTCACCCCTCCACTTT	NA	TRBJ1-6	TRBV29-1	TRBD1
CASRLRSNYGYTF	TGTGCCAGCAGACTCAGGTCGAACTATGGCTACACCTTC	once	TRBJ1-2	TRBV6-1	NA
CATGTASSYEQYF	TGTGCCACCGGGACTGCCAGCTCCTACGAGCAGTACTTC	NA	TRBJ2-7	TRBV6-5	NA
CASSRNTGTPTYEQYF	TGTGCCAGCAGCCGTAACACCGGGACACCAACCTACGAGCAGTACTTC	NA	TRBJ2-7	TRBV27	NA
CASSWDQGFNGYTF	TGTGCCAGCAGCTGGGATCAGGGATTCAATGGCTACACCTTC	few	TRBJ1-2	TRBV7-9	NA
CASSYSTMLTGSSYNSPLHF	TGTGCCAGCAGTTACTCGACGATGCTGACAGGGAGCTCCTATAATTCACCCCTCCACTTT	few	TRBJ1-6	TRBV6-2/TRBV6-3	TRBD1
CASSSVGRAASPLHF	TGTGCCAGCAGCTCGGTGGGCCGGGCTGCCTCACCCCTCCACTTT	NA	TRBJ1-6	TRBV6-2/TRBV6-3	NA
CATGADSYEQYF	TGTGCCACTGGGGCGGACTCCTACGAGCAGTACTTC	NA	TRBJ2-7	TRBV6-5	NA
CASIRTGGAGKLFF	TGTGCCAGTATCAGGACAGGGGGCGCGGGAAAACTGTTTTTT	NA	TRBJ1-4	TRBV19	TRBD1
CASSAGRLAEAFF	TGTGCCAGCAGTGCCGGTCGGTTGGCTGAAGCTTTCTTT	few	TRBJ1-1	TRBV12-3/TRBV12-4	NA
CASSPTWGTSNTEAFF	TGTGCCAGCAGTCCTACATGGGGCACGAGTAACACTGAAGCTTTCTTT	few	TRBJ1-1	TRBV28	NA
CASTTWGATNEKLFF	TGTGCCAGTACCACCTGGGGGGCAACTAATGAAAAACTGTTTTTT	NA	TRBJ1-4	TRBV19	NA
CASSLVLGASDSEQFF	TGTGCCAGCAGCTTAGTGTTGGGGGCTAGCGACAGTGAGCAGTTCTTC	NA	TRBJ2-1	TRBV7-9	NA
CASSEWGNNYGYTF	TGTGCCAGCAGCGAGTGGGGGAATAACTATGGCTACACCTTC	NA	TRBJ1-2	TRBV7-2	NA
CASSLISGMETQYF	TGTGCCAGCAGCTTAATCAGCGGGATGGAGACCCAGTACTTC	NA	TRBJ2-5	TRBV7-9	TRBD2
CASSSDPTGEQYF	TGTGCCAGCAGTTCTGACCCGACGGGCGAGCAGTACTTC	NA	TRBJ2-7	TRBV7-9	NA
CAWSVLSGNTIYF	TGTGCCTGGAGTGTACTGTCTGGAAACACCATATATTTT	NA	TRBJ1-3	TRBV30	NA
CASTTGVYVTGNTIYF	TGTGCCAGTACTACCGGGGTTTATGTTACTGGAAACACCATATATTTT	NA	TRBJ1-3	TRBV19	NA
CASSPWGESPLHF	TGTGCCAGTAGTCCGTGGGGAGAATCACCCCTCCACTTT	NA	TRBJ1-6	TRBV19	NA
CAWSLQGGLQHF	TGTGCCTGGAGTCTCCAAGGGGGGCTCCAGCATTTT	few	TRBJ1-5	TRBV30	NA
CASSAPGQGLPYNEQFF	TGTGCCAGTAGTGCACCGGGACAGGGACTCCCATACAATGAGCAGTTCTTC	NA	TRBJ2-1	TRBV19	TRBD1
CASRAGRGYSNQPQHF	TGTGCCAGTCGGGCTGGGAGAGGATATAGCAATCAGCCCCAGCATTTT	NA	TRBJ1-5	TRBV19	NA
CASSRGQHSYNEQFF	TGTGCCAGCAGTCGAGGACAGCATTCCTACAATGAGCAGTTCTTC	NA	TRBJ2-1	TRBV6-5	NA
CASSVMPTPLVGDRGEKLFF	TGTGCCAGCAGTGTCATGCCGACCCCCCTTGTGGGGGACAGGGGAGAAAAACTGTTTTTT	NA	TRBJ1-4	TRBV2	TRBD1
CAWRDLADSYNEQFF	TGTGCCTGGAGGGACCTAGCGGACTCCTACAATGAGCAGTTCTTC	NA	TRBJ2-1	TRBV30	TRBD2
CASSLFGRGGGLAGERSYNEQFF	TGTGCCAGCAGTTTATTTGGCAGGGGGGGTGGACTAGCGGGAGAAAGGTCTTACAATGAGCAGTTCTTC	NA	TRBJ2-1	TRBV27	TRBD2
CASSLDDGAYGYTF	TGTGCCAGCAGCTTAGACGACGGGGCGTATGGCTACACCTTC	NA	TRBJ1-2	TRBV7-8	NA
CASSPRAPQETQYF	TGTGCCAGTAGTCCGCGAGCCCCCCAAGAGACCCAGTACTTC	NA	TRBJ2-5	TRBV19	NA
CASSLVGTVGEKLFF	TGTGCCAGCAGTTTAGTCGGGACAGTTGGTGAAAAACTGTTTTTT	NA	TRBJ1-4	TRBV27	TRBD1
CASSPQGVGYTF	TGTGCCAGCTCACCACAGGGGGTCGGCTACACCTTC	NA	TRBJ1-2	TRBV18	NA
CASTRTEYEAFF	TGCGCCAGCACCCGGACCGAGTATGAAGCTTTCTTT	NA	TRBJ1-1	TRBV10-2	NA
CASIREETQYF	TGTGCCAGCATCAGGGAGGAGACCCAGTACTTC	once	TRBJ2-5	TRBV2	NA
CASRTANSPLHF	TGTGCCAGCAGGACTGCCAATTCACCCCTCCACTTT	NA	TRBJ1-6	TRBV28	NA
CASSPRQGIGTEAFF	TGTGCCAGCTCACCCCGGCAGGGTATCGGCACTGAAGCTTTCTTT	NA	TRBJ1-1	TRBV18	NA
CASSLSAQGPNYGYTF	TGTGCCAGCAGTTTATCGGCCCAGGGTCCCAACTATGGCTACACCTTC	NA	TRBJ1-2	TRBV27	NA
CASSDSTGGGYTF	TGTGCCAGCAGTGACTCGACAGGGGGCGGCTACACCTTC	once	TRBJ1-2	TRBV6-4	TRBD1
CASRSGGPQHF	TGTGCCAGCAGGTCGGGGGGGCCCCAGCATTTT	NA	TRBJ1-5	TRBV2	NA